This TCR beta chain was profiled in a study of response to subunit inactivated influenza vaccine. Study observations and caveats: There was a suggestion from the authors that each seasonal influenza vaccination recruits few new T cells.

This clonotype was counted many times. Its specificity is unknown. TCRdb ran MiXCR on the RT-PCR reads and lists one entry per CDR3 protein. The table records 650,000 to 850,000 distinct CDR3 sequences, about 15% of them present only once. The input for sequencing was PBMCs from blood, taken around two weeks before vaccination. The TCR was taken from a man aged 50 to 59 who received an inactivated influenza vaccine.

The DNA of the CDR3 is TGTGCCAGCAGCATTGACGGGGTTGGAAACGAGCAGTACTTC. Translated, it gives CASSIDGVGNEQYF. The chain links TRBV6-1 to TRBJ2-7, with D possibly being TRBD2 (5 bases). Germline V CDR1 and CDR2: MNHNS, SASEGT. The ends were cut back, 6 bases at V and 5 bases at J, with 17 bases in the middle. The CDR3 extends over 14 amino acids.